A selection of T cell receptor beta chains follows, all from one sample in a study of shared clonotypes between healthy human individuals. Sequencing used immunoSEQ multiplex PCR; TCRdb keeps in-frame clones, though not all of them. In the table there are about 470,000 clones, 75% to 85% of which are singletons. The source material was PBMCs. Every receptor here comes from a woman aged 40-49 years in good health. Some clones in this sample may be carry-over from other donors' samples. The CDR3 runs from the conserved cysteine through the conserved F or W. Fields, in order: D gene, clone size, V gene, J gene, CDR3 protein, CDR3 DNA. A D gene is named only where the DNA matches it firmly. Clone size appears in some rows only: once, few, many, or a class for an expanded clone.

D gene: NA; clone size: NA; V gene: TRBV14; J gene: TRBJ1-6; CDR3 protein: CASSQSQPGFGSPLHF; CDR3 DNA: TGTGCCAGCAGCCAAAGTCAGCCTGGTTTCGGGTCACCCCTCCACTTT
D gene: NA; clone size: NA; V gene: TRBV27; J gene: TRBJ2-3; CDR3 protein: CASKRLSTDTQYF; CDR3 DNA: TGTGCCAGCAAAAGGCTCAGCACAGATACGCAGTATTTT
D gene: NA; clone size: NA; V gene: TRBV19; J gene: TRBJ2-3; CDR3 protein: CASSLSIRATQYF; CDR3 DNA: TGTGCCAGTAGTCTCTCGATACGGGCTACGCAGTATTTT
D gene: NA; clone size: NA; V gene: TRBV28; J gene: TRBJ1-5; CDR3 protein: CASSWGRDQPQHF; CDR3 DNA: TGTGCCAGCAGCTGGGGGAGAGATCAGCCCCAGCATTTT
D gene: NA; clone size: once; V gene: TRBV5-1; J gene: TRBJ1-1; CDR3 protein: CASSLGVSLGGSNTEAFF; CDR3 DNA: TGCGCCAGCAGCTTGGGAGTCTCGTTGGGGGGCTCCAACACTGAAGCTTTCTTT
D gene: TRBD2; clone size: NA; V gene: TRBV5-4; J gene: TRBJ2-2; CDR3 protein: CASSFPGTRNTGELFF; CDR3 DNA: TGTGCCAGCAGCTTTCCCGGGACTAGGAACACCGGGGAGCTGTTTTTT
D gene: NA; clone size: NA; V gene: TRBV28; J gene: TRBJ2-3; CDR3 protein: CATRLVADTQYF; CDR3 DNA: TGTGCCACCAGACTAGTGGCAGATACGCAGTATTTT
D gene: TRBD2; clone size: NA; V gene: TRBV28; J gene: TRBJ2-7; CDR3 protein: CASNERDYSESYEQYF; CDR3 DNA: TGTGCCAGCAATGAAAGGGACTATTCCGAATCCTACGAGCAGTACTTC
D gene: TRBD1; clone size: few; V gene: TRBV7-9; J gene: TRBJ1-1; CDR3 protein: CASSLTGQGVLYTEAFF; CDR3 DNA: TGTGCCAGCAGCTTAACCGGACAGGGAGTTTTGTACACTGAAGCTTTCTTT
D gene: TRBD1; clone size: many; V gene: TRBV2; J gene: TRBJ1-2; CDR3 protein: CASRRDRGSADGYTF; CDR3 DNA: TGTGCCAGCAGGCGGGACAGGGGCTCAGCTGATGGCTACACCTTC
D gene: NA; clone size: few; V gene: TRBV6-5; J gene: TRBJ2-1; CDR3 protein: CASSPGDRDYNEQFF; CDR3 DNA: TGTGCCAGCAGTCCCGGTGATAGAGACTACAATGAGCAGTTCTTC
D gene: NA; clone size: NA; V gene: TRBV19; J gene: TRBJ1-4; CDR3 protein: CASKRQATTNEKLFF; CDR3 DNA: TGTGCCAGTAAACGTCAGGCTACAACTAATGAAAAACTGTTTTTT